This is a list of T cell receptor beta chains from one sample in a study of human T cells and chemical hapten exposure. TCRdb recomputed calls from the RACE reads with MiXCR, one row per CDR3 protein. The data show approximately 74,000 distinct CDR3 sequences, around 30% seen once. The source was whole blood, collected in connection with sensitization to the hapten diphenylcyclopropenone (DPC). The receptors derive from a man aged 40-49 years with alopecia areata. Some clones in this sample may be carry-over from other donors' samples. The CDR3 runs from the conserved cysteine through the conserved F or W. D genes are given only for firm matches. Clone size is given for some rows only: seen once, a few or many times, or a class if the clone is expanded.

V	J	D	size	CDR3	DNA
TRBV4-1	TRBJ1-4	.	.	CASSQVGNEGEKLFF	TGCGCCAGCAGCCAAGTCGGGAATGAGGGGGAAAAACTGTTTTTT
TRBV11-3	TRBJ2-1	TRBD2	few	CASSNVAGGMNEQFF	TGTGCCAGCAGCAATGTAGCGGGAGGAATGAATGAGCAGTTCTTC
TRBV10-3	TRBJ2-3	TRBD2	few	CAISEETSGTDTQYF	TGTGCCATCAGTGAGGAGACTAGCGGCACAGATACGCAGTATTTT
TRBV20-1	TRBJ2-1	.	.	CSAEGGGGSPSYNEQFF	TGCAGTGCCGAAGGGGGGGGCGGGAGCCCCTCCTACAATGAGCAGTTCTTC
TRBV5-1	TRBJ2-5	TRBD1	.	CASSLGSRPNRGSETQYF	TGCGCCAGCAGCTTGGGGTCTCGCCCGAACAGGGGATCGGAGACCCAGTACTTC
TRBV24-1	TRBJ2-1	.	once	CATSDLSSSYNEQFF	TGTGCCACCAGTGATTTGTCCAGCTCCTACAATGAGCAGTTCTTC
TRBV3-1	TRBJ1-1	.	.	CASSQAPFRQAFF	TGTGCCAGCAGCCAAGCTCCTTTCAGACAAGCTTTCTTT
TRBV6-1	TRBJ2-7	.	few	CASSKAPPREQYF	TGTGCCAGCAGTAAGGCTCCACCGAGGGAGCAGTACTTC
TRBV3-1	TRBJ2-2	.	.	CASSQVTAPTGELFF	TGTGCCAGCAGCCAAGTTACGGCCCCGACCGGGGAGCTGTTTTTT
TRBV20-1	TRBJ1-6	.	.	CSAFVNNSPLHF	TGCAGTGCTTTTGTCAATAATTCACCCCTCCACTTT
TRBV28	TRBJ2-7	.	.	CASSFSPIYEQYF	TGTGCCAGCAGTTTTAGTCCGATTTACGAGCAGTACTTC
TRBV9	TRBJ2-1	TRBD2	.	CASSPRSGGSPGQQFF	TGTGCCAGCAGCCCCAGGAGCGGCGGGAGCCCAGGCCAGCAGTTCTTC
TRBV28	TRBJ1-2	.	.	CASSLSSISYTF	TGTGCCAGCAGTCTCTCCTCGATAAGCTACACCTTC
TRBV6-6	TRBJ1-1	.	.	CASSYMNTEAFF	TGTGCCAGCAGTTACATGAACACTGAAGCTTTCTTT
TRBV20-1	TRBJ2-3	.	few	CSASLWTVRGPDTQYF	TGCAGTGCTAGCTTATGGACAGTTCGAGGCCCAGATACGCAGTATTTT
TRBV28	TRBJ1-4	.	.	CASSPLAVAATNEKLFF	TGTGCCAGCAGTCCCCTTGCGGTGGCGGCAACTAATGAAAAACTGTTTTTT
TRBV4-3	TRBJ1-6	.	.	CASSQVGYNSPLHF	TGCGCCAGCAGCCAAGTTGGTTATAATTCACCCCTCCACTTT
TRBV6-5	TRBJ1-1	TRBD1	.	CATRGQGNTEAFF	TGTGCCACCAGAGGACAGGGGAACACTGAAGCTTTCTTT
TRBV12-3/TRBV12-4	TRBJ2-3	.	.	CASSPGALQGTDTQYF	TGTGCCAGCAGCCCCGGGGCCCTACAGGGCACAGATACGCAATATTTT
TRBV12-3/TRBV12-4	TRBJ2-1	TRBD2	few	CASRGTSVLNEQFF	TGTGCCAGCAGGGGGACTAGCGTGTTGAATGAGCAGTTCTTC
TRBV20-1	TRBJ2-5	TRBD1	.	CSARDHSFTISGGASETQYF	TGCAGTGCTAGAGATCACTCATTCACGATCTCAGGGGGCGCTTCGGAGACCCAGTACTTC
TRBV28	TRBJ2-7	.	few	CASSLQGEQYF	TGTGCCAGCAGTTTACAGGGCGAGCAGTACTTC
TRBV10-3	TRBJ2-1	TRBD1	few	CAISVGQGNEQFF	TGTGCCATCAGTGTGGGACAGGGGAATGAGCAGTTCTTC
TRBV20-1	TRBJ2-5	TRBD2	few	CSAFSAPTSGRETQYF	TGCAGTGCTTTCTCAGCCCCCACTAGCGGACGGGAGACCCAGTACTTC
TRBV2	TRBJ1-5	.	.	CASSETKATQPQHF	TGTGCCAGCAGTGAAACGAAAGCAACGCAGCCCCAGCATTTT
TRBV20-1	TRBJ2-3	.	.	CSASNLGGTSEDTQYF	TGCAGTGCTAGTAACTTGGGTGGGACTTCGGAGGATACGCAGTATTTT
TRBV28	TRBJ1-5	.	.	CASSSTFPVKPQHF	TGTGCCAGCAGTTCCACTTTCCCGGTAAAGCCCCAGCATTTT
TRBV20-1	TRBJ2-7	.	.	CSAHSSDRLYEQYF	TGCAGTGCCCATAGCTCGGACAGACTCTACGAGCAGTACTTC
TRBV20-1	TRBJ1-1	.	.	CSAGETAAEAFF	TGCAGTGCTGGAGAGACAGCAGCTGAAGCTTTCTTT
TRBV12-3/TRBV12-4	TRBJ1-5	.	once	CASSFSGVEQPQHF	TGTGCCAGCAGTTTCTCCGGGGTAGAACAGCCCCAGCATTTT
TRBV20-1	TRBJ1-1	.	few	CSASWYEPNTEAFF	TGCAGTGCTAGTTGGTATGAGCCAAACACTGAAGCTTTCTTT
TRBV20-1	TRBJ2-1	TRBD2	.	CSARVVRTSGQPNEQFF	TGCAGTGCTAGAGTAGTAAGGACTAGCGGGCAACCCAATGAGCAGTTCTTC
TRBV3-1	TRBJ1-4	.	.	CASSSAGKGEKLFF	TGTGCCAGCAGCTCAGCGGGAAAAGGCGAAAAACTGTTTTTT
TRBV20-1	TRBJ2-7	.	.	CSARDSMRLTYEQYF	TGCAGTGCTAGAGACTCGATGAGGCTGACCTACGAGCAGTACTTC
TRBV7-2	TRBJ2-1	TRBD1	.	CASSSGQEPKGEQFF	TGTGCCAGCAGCTCCGGACAGGAGCCAAAGGGTGAGCAGTTCTTC
TRBV28	TRBJ2-1	.	few	CASGWRNEQFF	TGTGCCAGCGGCTGGAGAAATGAGCAGTTCTTC
TRBV7-2	TRBJ2-7	TRBD2	.	CASSKGLAVYEQYF	TGTGCCAGCAGCAAAGGACTAGCGGTCTACGAGCAGTACTTC
TRBV20-1	TRBJ2-1	.	few	CSAYLGGGGNEQFF	TGCAGTGCCTACTTGGGCGGCGGTGGAAATGAGCAGTTCTTC
TRBV12-3/TRBV12-4	TRBJ1-2	TRBD1	.	CASSGQNNYGYTF	TGTGCCAGCTCGGGACAGAATAACTATGGCTACACCTTC
TRBV7-9	TRBJ1-6	TRBD1	.	CASSATPGTANSPLHF	TGTGCCAGCAGCGCCACACCAGGGACAGCTAATTCACCCCTCCACTTT
TRBV5-5	TRBJ2-7	TRBD1	few	CASTRGTGASSYEQYF	TGTGCCAGCACCCGTGGGACAGGGGCAAGCTCCTACGAGCAGTACTTC
TRBV12-3/TRBV12-4	TRBJ1-1	.	.	CASSLRPDTEAFF	TGTGCCAGCAGCCTCCGGCCCGACACTGAAGCTTTCTTT
TRBV5-1	TRBJ2-7	TRBD2	.	CASSPGSGISYEQYF	TGCGCCAGCAGCCCCGGGAGCGGGATTTCCTACGAGCAGTACTTC
TRBV11-2	TRBJ1-2	TRBD1	.	CASSLDRGANYGYTF	TGTGCCAGCAGCTTAGACAGGGGGGCCAACTATGGCTACACCTTC
TRBV4-1	TRBJ2-3	TRBD2	.	CASSQTPSGIPDTQYF	TGCGCCAGCAGCCAAACGCCTAGCGGGATTCCAGATACGCAGTATTTT
TRBV6-7	TRBJ1-3	.	.	CAMSGNTIYF	TGTGCTATGTCTGGAAACACCATATATTTT
TRBV18	TRBJ2-6	TRBD2	few	CASSSGRLAAYSGANVLTF	TGTGCCAGCTCATCCGGCAGGCTAGCGGCTTACTCTGGGGCCAACGTCCTGACTTTC
TRBV5-1	TRBJ1-3	.	.	CASSGTGNSGNTVYF	TGCGCCAGCAGCGGAACAGGGAACTCTGGAAACACCGTATATTTT
TRBV12-3/TRBV12-4	TRBJ2-7	.	.	CASSFYRDEQYF	TGTGCCAGCAGTTTCTACCGAGACGAGCAGTACTTC
TRBV5-1	TRBJ2-5	.	.	CASSEGKVRVTQETQYF	TGCGCCAGCAGCGAAGGGAAGGTGCGGGTGACCCAAGAGACCCAGTACTTC
TRBV2	TRBJ1-3	.	once	CASRGHFSGNTIYF	TGTGCCAGCCGGGGTCATTTCTCTGGAAACACCATATATTTT
TRBV9	TRBJ2-2	.	.	CASSEGHTRATGELFF	TGTGCCAGCAGCGAAGGACACACTCGAGCCACCGGGGAGCTGTTTTTT
TRBV7-3	TRBJ2-2	TRBD1	few	CASSSAGTANTGELFF	TGTGCCAGCAGCTCTGCCGGGACAGCGAACACCGGGGAGCTGTTTTTT